The 7 T cell receptor beta chains in this list originate from one sample, sequenced in a study of blood T cell repertoires in COVID-19. The data were produced by immunoSEQ multiplex PCR, yet TCRdb's version contains in-frame clones alone and is incomplete. The profile shows more than 70,000 clones, roughly 80% of them singletons. The sample comprised peripheral blood. The source of these receptors is a human donor in a cohort sampled during active COVID-19.

The J gene is TRBJ2-3, the V gene TRBV2; the match to TRBD2 covers 14 bases. The CDR3 runs 16 residues. Trimming cost V 5 bases and J 2 bases; bases outside gene matches: 3. Germline loops: CDR1 SNHLY, CDR2 FYNNEI. The CDR3 is CASSTGLAGATDTQYF. The CDR3 region has the DNA TGTGCCAGCAGTACGGGACTAGCGGGGGCCACAGATACGCAGTATTTT.

This rearrangement joins TRBV6-2 or TRBV6-3 to TRBJ1-1; D is uncertain. Per the germline V gene, CDR1 is MNHEY and CDR2 is SVGEGT. The germline V and J ends were trimmed by 2 bases and 4 bases, with 8 bases remaining between them. The CDR3 covers 13 residues. CDR3 in amino acids: CASSYISGTEAFF. DNA of the CDR3: TGTGCCAGCAGTTACATCTCGGGCACTGAAGCTTTCTTT.

This chain uses TRBV6-5 with TRBJ1-2, with a tentative D call TRBD1 (5 bases). The CDR3 has 13 residues. CDR1 is MNHEY and CDR2 is SVGAGI in the germline V gene. Trimming took 2 bases from V and 8 from J, leaving 12 bases between them. This CDR3 is CASSYDSANGYTF. The CDR3 DNA reads as TGTGCCAGCAGTTACGACAGCGCGAACGGCTACACCTTC.

V gene TRBV7-9 combines with J gene TRBJ2-4; D ambiguous. The V gene's germline CDR1 is SEHNR and CDR2 FQNEAQ (reference sequence). Deletions cut 4 bases from V and 0 bases from J, with 7 bases between. The CDR3 sequence is 14 residues long. The CDR3 coding sequence is TGTGCCAGCAGCTCGGCAGGAGCCAAAAACATTCAGTACTTC. This translates into CASSSAGAKNIQYF.

In its sample, this clone ranks as medium-sized. This chain joins TRBV6-4 and TRBJ1-1; maybe TRBD1 (5 bases). CDR1 is MRHNA, CDR2 SNTAGT, per germline. The CDR3 covers 15 residues. Trimming took 4 bases from V and 1 from J, leaving 13 bases between them. CDR3 sequence reads: CASSASDGGNTEAFF. The CDR3 bases are TGTGCCAGCAGTGCATCCGACGGGGGGAACACTGAAGCTTTCTTT.

This clone was counted once. The rearrangement joins TRBV5-1 to TRBJ2-6; perhaps TRBD1 as D (6 bases). The germline CDR1 and CDR2 sequences are SGHRS and YFSETQ. V gave up 0 bases and J gave up 2 bases, with 9 bases separating them. CDR3 length: 16 amino acids. CDR3 sequence (DNA): TGCGCCAGCAGCTTGGAAACAGGGCCTGGGGCCAACGTCCTGACTTTC. Protein: CASSLETGPGANVLTF.

V gene TRBV4-1 combines with J gene TRBJ2-1; 8 positions match TRBD1. With V trimmed by 4 bases and J by 6 bases, 8 bases remained unmatched. Per the germline V gene, CDR1 is MGHRA and CDR2 is YSYEKL. The CDR3 runs 15 residues. The CDR3 nucleotides read TGCGCCAGCAGCCCCGGGACAGGCGGGGTCAATGAGCAGTTCTTC. It translates to CASSPGTGGVNEQFF.